These T cell receptor beta chains were read from a single sample in a study of T cell responses to AZD1222 COVID-19 vaccine. TCRdb's copy holds only in-frame clones and misses some; the assay was immunoSEQ multiplex PCR. The sample records about 150,000 clones, about nine tenths being singletons. Sequenced material: peripheral blood, taken on day 0 of AZD1222 vaccination. The receptor set was obtained from an adult in good health. CDR3s include the opening cysteine and the closing phenylalanine or tryptophan. Each record gives: J gene, D gene, V gene, clone size, CDR3 length, CDR3 protein, CDR3 DNA. The D gene is left open where the match is weak. Clone size appears in some rows only: once, few, many, or a class for an expanded clone.

>TRBJ2-1|TRBD2|TRBV4-2|-|16
CASSQVYSGTGNEQFF
TGTGCCAGCAGCCAAGTTTATAGCGGGACGGGCAATGAGCAGTTCTTC
>TRBJ2-1|TRBD2|TRBV14|-|17
CASSQKSLAGESNEQFF
TGTGCCAGCAGCCAAAAAAGCCTAGCGGGAGAAAGTAATGAGCAGTTCTTC
>TRBJ2-1|-|TRBV27|-|16
CASRPRGGASYNEQFF
TGTGCCAGCAGACCCCGAGGAGGGGCATCCTACAATGAGCAGTTCTTC
>TRBJ2-3|TRBD2|TRBV7-9|-|18
CASSLGGGRRLSTDTQYF
TGTGCCAGCAGCTTAGGAGGCGGGAGGAGGCTAAGCACAGATACGCAGTATTTT
>TRBJ2-2|-|TRBV7-3|-|15
CASSLTGTLGGELFF
TGTGCCAGCAGCTTAACAGGGACCTTAGGCGGGGAGCTGTTTTTT
>TRBJ1-4|TRBD1|TRBV7-9|-|15
CASSLTGTGWEKLFF
TGTGCCAGCAGCCTGACCGGGACAGGATGGGAAAAACTGTTTTTT
>TRBJ1-3|-|TRBV5-4|-|17
CASSLVGGGRGGNTIYF
TGTGCCAGCAGCTTGGTCGGAGGAGGTCGGGGGGGAAACACCATATATTTT
>TRBJ2-7|-|TRBV7-2|-|11
CASSSTYEQYF
TGTGCCAGCAGCTCCACCTACGAGCAGTACTTC
>TRBJ2-1|TRBD2|TRBV5-1|-|15
CASSSSGTGYNEQFF
TGCGCCAGCAGCTCCAGCGGGACTGGGTACAATGAGCAGTTCTTC
>TRBJ2-7|-|TRBV18|-|15
CASSPFAGRAYEQYF
TGTGCCAGCTCACCCTTTGCAGGGAGAGCCTACGAGCAGTACTTC
>TRBJ2-1|-|TRBV6-2/TRBV6-3|-|11
CASSYRGGQFF
TGTGCCAGCAGTTACAGGGGAGGCCAGTTCTTC
>TRBJ1-2|-|TRBV28|-|14
CASSLGSGNYGYTF
TGTGCCAGCAGTTTGGGCTCCGGCAACTATGGCTACACCTTC
>TRBJ2-3|TRBD1|TRBV27|-|14
CASSLQGWADTQYF
TGTGCCAGCAGCCTACAGGGGTGGGCAGATACGCAGTATTTT
>TRBJ2-1|-|TRBV9|-|18
CASSVGNDVGPSYNEQFF
TGTGCCAGCAGCGTAGGCAACGACGTGGGACCAAGCTACAATGAGCAGTTCTTC
>TRBJ2-1|TRBD2|TRBV11-2|-|16
CASSPLSGGAYNEQFF
TGTGCCAGCAGCCCCCTTAGCGGGGGAGCCTACAATGAGCAGTTCTTC
>TRBJ1-5|-|TRBV19|-|14
CASRSWQGDQPQHF
TGTGCCAGTAGATCTTGGCAGGGTGATCAGCCCCAGCATTTT
>TRBJ1-1|-|TRBV6-2/TRBV6-3|-|13
CASSDGQPTEAFF
TGTGCCAGCAGTGACGGACAGCCCACTGAAGCTTTCTTT
>TRBJ2-6|-|TRBV5-8|-|17
CASSPMGGSSGANVLTF
TGTGCCAGCAGCCCCATGGGGGGATCTTCTGGGGCCAACGTCCTGACTTTC
>TRBJ1-6|TRBD1|TRBV6-1|-|19
CASSAAGTGTILVRSPLHF
TGTGCCAGCAGTGCAGCCGGGACAGGTACCATCCTTGTTCGGTCACCCCTCCACTTT
>TRBJ2-7|-|TRBV7-8|-|15
CASSFIGGIEYEQYF
TGTGCCAGCAGCTTCATAGGGGGAATTGAGTACGAGCAGTACTTC
>TRBJ1-1|-|TRBV27|-|15
CASSKRGMGDTEAFF
TGTGCCAGCAGCAAAAGGGGGATGGGCGACACTGAAGCTTTCTTT
>TRBJ1-3|-|TRBV2|-|15
CASRNEGLLGNTIYF
TGTGCCAGCAGAAACGAAGGACTTCTTGGAAACACCATATATTTT
>TRBJ1-4|-|TRBV28|-|14
CASSFQGSSEKLFF
TGTGCCAGCAGTTTCCAGGGTTCTAGTGAAAAACTGTTTTTT
>TRBJ1-1|-|TRBV11-2|-|13
CASSPQGNTEAFF
TGTGCCAGCAGCCCACAGGGGAACACTGAAGCTTTCTTT
>TRBJ2-7|-|TRBV6-6|-|12
CASSYGSVEQYF
TGTGCCAGCAGTTACGGTAGTGTCGAGCAGTACTTC
>TRBJ1-3|-|TRBV15|-|15
CATSRDAGIGNTIYF
TGTGCCACCAGCAGAGATGCGGGAATTGGAAACACCATATATTTT
>TRBJ2-7|-|TRBV6-5|-|12
CASSSYLHEQYF
TGTGCCAGCAGTTCCTACCTACACGAGCAGTACTTC
>TRBJ2-1|-|TRBV10-3|-|16
CAIGRPRQSSYNEQFF
TGTGCCATCGGCCGTCCGCGGCAGAGCTCCTACAATGAGCAGTTCTTC
>TRBJ2-7|-|TRBV15|-|15
CATSRSGTRGVEQYF
TGTGCCACCAGCAGATCCGGGACCAGGGGTGTCGAGCAGTACTTC
>TRBJ2-7|-|TRBV3-1/TRBV3-2|-|14
CASSQATLSYEQYF
TGTGCCAGCAGCCAAGCTACCCTATCATACGAGCAGTACTTC
>TRBJ2-1|-|TRBV19|-|17
CASSTQSRDTSFNEQFF
TGTGCCAGTAGTACACAATCCCGGGACACCTCGTTCAATGAGCAGTTCTTC
>TRBJ1-2|TRBD1|TRBV11-2|-|15
CASSSPRQGHYGYTF
TGTGCCAGCAGCTCACCCCGACAGGGGCACTATGGCTACACCTTC
>TRBJ2-7|-|TRBV6-5|once|13
CASRTITTYEQYF
TGTGCCAGTAGAACTATAACAACCTACGAGCAGTACTTC
>TRBJ1-5|-|TRBV19|-|14
CASSIQGVHQPQHF
TGTGCCAGTAGTATCCAGGGTGTCCATCAGCCCCAGCATTTT
>TRBJ1-1|TRBD1|TRBV10-3|-|16
CAISVTGGNQNTEAFF
TGTGCCATCAGTGTGACAGGGGGTAATCAGAACACTGAAGCTTTCTTT
>TRBJ1-1|-|TRBV15|-|18
CATSRDRVFSVMNTEAFF
TGTGCCACCAGCAGAGATCGGGTTTTCTCGGTTATGAACACTGAAGCTTTCTTT
>TRBJ2-1|TRBD2|TRBV4-3|-|18
CASSQGTGTSSFYNEQFF
TGCGCCAGCAGCCAAGGGACCGGGACTAGCAGCTTCTACAATGAGCAGTTCTTC
>TRBJ2-1|-|TRBV7-8|once|12
CASSPLEPVQFF
TGTGCCAGCAGCCCCTTGGAACCGGTACAGTTCTTC
>TRBJ1-3|-|TRBV6-5|-|13
CASWEGAGNTIYF
TGTGCCAGCTGGGAGGGAGCTGGAAACACCATATATTTT
>TRBJ2-7|TRBD2|TRBV11-2|-|18
CASSLLNSGSPSSYEQYF
TGTGCCAGCAGCTTATTGAATAGCGGGAGCCCGAGCTCCTACGAGCAGTACTTC
>TRBJ2-7|TRBD1|TRBV7-8|-|13
CASSRDSSYEQYF
TGTGCCAGCAGTCGGGACAGCTCCTACGAGCAGTACTTC
>TRBJ2-7|-|TRBV18|-|12
CASSPPPYEQYF
TGTGCCAGCTCACCACCCCCCTACGAGCAGTACTTC
>TRBJ1-1|-|TRBV15|-|14
CATSRDRGAGMAFF
TGTGCCACCAGCAGAGACAGGGGCGCCGGGATGGCTTTCTTT
>TRBJ1-2|-|TRBV15|-|18
CATSRPPIPGTFVYGYTF
TGTGCCACCAGCAGACCGCCAATTCCCGGAACTTTCGTCTATGGCTACACCTTC
>TRBJ1-4|-|TRBV6-2/TRBV6-3|-|17
CASSLKSSRPGSGKLFF
TGTGCCAGCAGCCTAAAGAGCTCCCGGCCCGGTTCCGGAAAACTGTTTTTT
>TRBJ2-2|-|TRBV3-1/TRBV3-2|-|15
CASSPRRGYTGELFF
TGTGCCAGCAGCCCCCGGAGGGGATACACCGGGGAGCTGTTTTTT
>TRBJ1-2|-|TRBV19|-|13
CASSAPRDYGYTF
TGTGCCAGTAGTGCCCCCAGAGACTATGGCTACACCTTC
>TRBJ1-2|-|TRBV7-9|-|15
CASSLVWSGMGGYTF
TGTGCCAGCAGCTTAGTGTGGTCAGGGATGGGTGGCTACACCTTC
>TRBJ2-7|-|TRBV25-1|-|14
CASSGTSLAYEQYF
TGTGCCAGCAGTGGAACTTCGTTGGCCTACGAGCAGTACTTC
>TRBJ1-3|-|TRBV12-3/TRBV12-4|-|11
CATGSGNTIYF
TGTGCCACCGGCTCTGGAAACACCATATATTTT
>TRBJ2-3|-|TRBV19|-|13
CASSIGVTDTQYF
TGTGCCAGTAGTATAGGGGTCACAGATACGCAGTATTTT
>TRBJ2-1|-|TRBV7-9|-|18
CASSLSKTKDSSYNEQFF
TGTGCCAGCAGCTTATCCAAAACGAAGGACAGCTCCTACAATGAGCAGTTCTTC
>TRBJ2-2|-|TRBV23-1|-|17
CASRHPGRDILHRGAVF
TGCGCCAGCAGGCACCCCGGCCGGGACATCTTACACCGGGGAGCTGTTTTT